This TCR beta chain was identified during a study of shared clonotypes between healthy human individuals. The wider study: The plates for each donor numbered three CD4 naive, three CD4 memory, two CD8 naive and one CD8 memory.

Some clones are missing from TCRdb's copy, which holds only in-frame ones; the method was immunoSEQ multiplex PCR. The sample consists of about 330,000 clones, roughly 84% of them appearing once. Study-wide points: Expectations were that clonotype sharing among donors would be affected by sequencing depth.

Worth noting for this clone: Antigen specificity is unknown.

All donors qualified as healthy HIV-negative adults and had experienced no recent acute infections or vaccinations. The donors, all of them Caucasian adults, lived in Nashville, Tennessee. Per the germline V gene, CDR1 is SGHDT and CDR2 is YYEEEE. There are 15 residues in the CDR3. Trimming took 4 bases from V and 2 from J; bases not matched to a gene: 8. The material sequenced was memory CD8+ T cells sorted from blood. Stated subset: CD45RO+ cells pooled with CCR7-negative TemRA cells. The receptor was isolated from a man aged 18 to 29 in good health. J is TRBJ2-7 and V is TRBV5-6, with TRBD1 identical over 8 bases. DNA for the CDR3: TGTGCCAGCAGCCTAACTCCGACAGGGGCCTACGAGCAGTACTTC. It yields the protein CASSLTPTGAYEQYF.